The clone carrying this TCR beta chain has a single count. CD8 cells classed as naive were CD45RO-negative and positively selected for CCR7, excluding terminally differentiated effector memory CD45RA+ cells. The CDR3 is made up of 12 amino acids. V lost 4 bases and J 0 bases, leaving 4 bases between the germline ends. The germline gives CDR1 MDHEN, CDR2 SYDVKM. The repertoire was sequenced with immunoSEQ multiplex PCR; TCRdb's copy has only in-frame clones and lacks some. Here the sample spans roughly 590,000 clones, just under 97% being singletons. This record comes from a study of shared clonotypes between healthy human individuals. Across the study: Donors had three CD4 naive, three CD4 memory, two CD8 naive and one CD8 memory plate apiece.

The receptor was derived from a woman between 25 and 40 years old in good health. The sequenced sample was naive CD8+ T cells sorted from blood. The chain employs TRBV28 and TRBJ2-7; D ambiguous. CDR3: CASSSVSYEQYF. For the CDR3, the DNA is TGTGCCAGCAGTTCCGTCTCCTACGAGCAGTACTTC.